These T cell receptor beta chains were read from a single sample in a study of vaccination and CD4 T cells after COVID-19. These TCRs are of unknown antigen specificity. TCRdb fed the PCR reads into MiXCR, producing one record per CDR3 protein. The table lists about 17,000 distinct CDR3 sequences, under 55% of them singletons. The source material was CD4+ T cells from blood, cultured in vitro, sampled before SARS-CoV-2 vaccination. The receptors come from a human donor who received a COVID-19 vaccine. Each CDR3 is given with its conserved first and last residue. D genes are given only for firm matches. Only part of the rows carry a size: once, few, many, or a class if the clone is expanded.

>TRBV6-1|TRBJ1-4|-|-
TGTGCCAGCAGTGTCAGGGGTGCAACTAATGAAAAACTGTTTTTT
CASSVRGATNEKLFF
>TRBV5-6|TRBJ1-6|-|-
TGTGCCAGCAGCTTGGATGGAGCCGGTTCACCCCTCCACTTT
CASSLDGAGSPLHF
>TRBV20-1|TRBJ1-1|-|-
TGCAGTGCTAAGGGGGGAGGTGAAGCTTTCTTT
CSAKGGGEAFF
>TRBV7-9|TRBJ1-3|-|-
TGTGCCAGCAGCCCGGGACATGACGGAAACACCATATATTTT
CASSPGHDGNTIYF
>TRBV6-1|TRBJ1-1|few|TRBD1
TGTGCCAGCAGTACACGACAGGGGGAAGGGACTGAAGCTTTCTTT
CASSTRQGEGTEAFF
>TRBV6-2/TRBV6-3|TRBJ2-7|-|-
TGTGCCAGCAGTTACGGGGACCGTCCCTCCGAGCAGTACTTC
CASSYGDRPSEQYF
>TRBV7-2|TRBJ1-5|-|-
TGTGCCAGCAGCTTGCCAAATCAGCCCCAGCATTTT
CASSLPNQPQHF
>TRBV7-2|TRBJ2-1|-|TRBD2
TGTGCCAGCAGCTTAGAAGGGACTAGCGGGGGCAATGAGCAGTTCTTC
CASSLEGTSGGNEQFF
>TRBV4-1|TRBJ2-7|-|-
TGCGCCAGCAGCCAAAGTAGGATCCTCTCCTACGAGCAGTACTTC
CASSQSRILSYEQYF
>TRBV20-1|TRBJ1-5|-|-
TGCAGTGCCGTGGGCCGAACGGCGGCCGTCGAGGATTTT
CSAVGRTAAVEDF
>TRBV7-3|TRBJ2-6|-|-
TGTGCCAGCAGCTCCTCTTGGGGGGCCGGGGCCAACGTCCTGACTTTC
CASSSSWGAGANVLTF
>TRBV20-1|TRBJ2-3|-|-
TGCAGTGCTAGAGCCCGCGCGACAGGCACAGATACGCAGTATTTT
CSARARATGTDTQYF
>TRBV11-3|TRBJ2-1|-|-
TGTGCCAGCAGCTTAGACTCGGGCCTGCGCAATGAGCAGTTCTTC
CASSLDSGLRNEQFF
>TRBV20-1|TRBJ1-5|few|-
TGCAGTGCTAGAGATTCTCGCCTCGGCGTACATAGCAATCAGCCCCAGCATTTT
CSARDSRLGVHSNQPQHF
>TRBV6-5|TRBJ1-2|-|-
TGTGCCAGCAGTTCACATGACAGTGGGGAGGGCTACACCTTC
CASSSHDSGEGYTF
>TRBV21-1|TRBJ1-5|-|-
TGTGCCAGCAGCAAGAACCGAGGGCACAATCAGCCCCAGCATTTT
CASSKNRGHNQPQHF
>TRBV5-1|TRBJ1-1|-|TRBD1
TGCGCCAGCAGCTTCAGGGACAGCAACACTGAAGCTTTCTTT
CASSFRDSNTEAFF
>TRBV24-1|TRBJ2-3|-|TRBD1
TGTGCCACCAGTGGAGGACAGGGAGGCACAGATACGCAGTATTTT
CATSGGQGGTDTQYF
>TRBV24-1|TRBJ2-2|few|-
TGTGCCACCAGGATGACAGCCCAAGGGGAGCTGTTTTTT
CATRMTAQGELFF
>TRBV30|TRBJ1-6|-|-
TGTGCCCGACAAAGGGAACTTAATTCACCCCTCCACTTT
CARQRELNSPLHF
>TRBV21-1|TRBJ2-5|-|-
TGTGCCCGAACTCCGAGACCAGGGGAAATGGGAGAGACCCAGTACTTC
CARTPRPGEMGETQYF
>TRBV30|TRBJ1-4|once|TRBD1
TGTGCCTGGAGTCCGCTTGGGGCAGGGGGCGTTGAAAAACTGTTTTTT
CAWSPLGAGGVEKLFF
>TRBV7-9|TRBJ1-1|few|-
TGTGCCAGCAGCTTTCAGGTAAACACTGAAGCTTTCTTT
CASSFQVNTEAFF
>TRBV21-1|TRBJ1-5|few|-
TGTGCCAGCAGCAAAGAGGGGGTTGGCAGCAATCAGCCCCAGCATTTT
CASSKEGVGSNQPQHF
>TRBV11-1|TRBJ1-3|-|-
TGTGCCTGCAGCCCACAGGGCCTCTCTGGAAACACCATATATTTT
CACSPQGLSGNTIYF
>TRBV12-3/TRBV12-4|TRBJ1-1|-|TRBD1
TGTGCCAGCAGCCAATCCGGACAGGGGGTCACTGAAGCTTTCTTT
CASSQSGQGVTEAFF
>TRBV5-1|TRBJ1-6|-|-
TGCGCCAGCAACCTGGGAGTCACAGGGAATTCACCCCTCCACTTT
CASNLGVTGNSPLHF
>TRBV20-1|TRBJ2-5|-|-
TGCAGTGCGGCAGAGGGGGGGGGAGAGACCCAGTACTTC
CSAAEGGGETQYF
>TRBV20-1|TRBJ2-5|few|TRBD1
TGCAGTGCTAGTCTGTCAGGGGGCCGGGCGGTGGAGACCCAGTACTTC
CSASLSGGRAVETQYF
>TRBV12-3/TRBV12-4|TRBJ2-7|few|TRBD1
TGTGCCAGCAGTTTGGGCCCCGGGACAGGGCGCTACGAGCAGTACTTC
CASSLGPGTGRYEQYF
>TRBV24-1|TRBJ2-7|-|TRBD1
TGTGCCACCAGTGATACCCCCGGGACAGGTCCCTACGAGCAGTACTTC
CATSDTPGTGPYEQYF
>TRBV19|TRBJ1-1|-|-
TGTGCCAGTGGGGTCGGGGGGGGAACTGAAGCTTTCTTT
CASGVGGGTEAFF
>TRBV15|TRBJ1-2|-|-
TGTGCCACCAGCAGAGATCGCTCATCCCAAAACGGCTACACCTTC
CATSRDRSSQNGYTF
>TRBV7-6|TRBJ1-6|few|TRBD1
TGTGCCAGCAGCTATGCGACAGGGGATATTTCACCCCTCCACTTT
CASSYATGDISPLHF
>TRBV10-3|TRBJ2-5|-|-
TGTGCCACACAAATAGCGGCCCAAGAGACCCAGTACTTC
CATQIAAQETQYF
>TRBV6-1|TRBJ1-2|few|-
TGTGCCAGCAGTGTCCTACTGAGAGGCTACACCTTC
CASSVLLRGYTF
>TRBV19|TRBJ1-2|few|-
TGTGCCAGTAGTCAGGGGAGAACAGGGATCTATGGCTACACCTTC
CASSQGRTGIYGYTF
>TRBV2|TRBJ2-3|once|-
TGTGCCAGCAGTGAGCAGGGGCGAACAGATACGCAGTATTTT
CASSEQGRTDTQYF
>TRBV25-1|TRBJ2-5|-|TRBD2
TGTGCCAGCAGTGAATTTGGCGGGGGCCAAGAGACCCAGTACTTC
CASSEFGGGQETQYF
>TRBV5-4|TRBJ2-7|-|TRBD1
TGTGCCAGCAGCTTCGCCGACAGGGGGATTATGCACGAGCAGTACTTC
CASSFADRGIMHEQYF
>TRBV2|TRBJ1-2|-|TRBD1
TGTGCCAGCAGCCCCGACAGGGACTGTGGCTACACCTTC
CASSPDRDCGYTF
>TRBV7-9|TRBJ1-1|few|-
TGTGCCAGCAGCTTCGGAAGCACTGAAGCTTTCTTT
CASSFGSTEAFF
>TRBV19|TRBJ1-5|-|TRBD1
TGTGCCAGTAGTATAGACTCGGACAGGGGGCGATTTGGGCCCCAGCATTTT
CASSIDSDRGRFGPQHF
>TRBV5-1|TRBJ2-7|-|-
TGCGCCAGCAGCTTGGGGGCGCCGGCCTACGAGCAGTACTTC
CASSLGAPAYEQYF
>TRBV19|TRBJ2-2|-|TRBD1
TGTGCCAGAAAGGGACAGGCGAACACCGGGGAGCTGTTTTTT
CARKGQANTGELFF
>TRBV5-4|TRBJ2-5|-|TRBD2
TGTGCCAGCAGCTTTCAGCGGGACGCGACCCAGTACTTC
CASSFQRDATQYF
>TRBV10-3|TRBJ2-1|-|TRBD2
TGTGCCATCAGCGACTCGACTAGCGGGGGCCACTCGCTCTACAATGAGCAGTTCTTC
CAISDSTSGGHSLYNEQFF
>TRBV19|TRBJ1-6|-|-
TGTGCCAGTAGTCTGTCGGGGAATCATAATTCACCCCTCCACTTT
CASSLSGNHNSPLHF
>TRBV6-1|TRBJ1-2|-|TRBD1
TGTGCCAGCAGAAACCTCCCAGGGGGCGCAGGCTATGGCTACACCTTC
CASRNLPGGAGYGYTF
>TRBV7-8|TRBJ1-2|-|-
TGTGCCAGCAGCTTAATCCGGTCTACCTATGGCTACACCTTC
CASSLIRSTYGYTF
>TRBV18|TRBJ1-5|-|-
TGTGCCAGCTCACCACCGGATCAGCCCCAGCATTTT
CASSPPDQPQHF